This T cell receptor beta chain was obtained from a study of Graves' ophthalmopathy and Graves' hyperthyroidism. The study's findings and limits: Blood also harbored most expanded thyroid clonotypes above 0.001 frequency. Using 13 signatures, a model distinguished ophthalmopathy from stable hyperthyroidism, reaching about 87% sensitivity and approximately 80% specificity.

There are many counts of this clonotype. Antigen specificity is unknown. The CDR3 runs to 15 residues. V dropped 0 bases and J dropped 4; count of bases not matched to a gene: 7. From germline, CDR1 is DFQATT and CDR2 SNEGSKA (reference sequence). Lactation, pregnancy, uncontrolled infections and other autoimmune diseases were all grounds for excluding patients. Amplification of the TCR beta CDR3 regions used RNA transcripts (as template). An opening RT-PCR round employed HTBI primers and preceded a second-round multiplex PCR. TCRdb fed the multiplex PCR reads into MiXCR, producing one record per CDR3 protein. The sample has roughly 480,000 distinct CDR3 sequences, 13% to 15% seen once.

The clonotype comes from a woman aged 25 to 39 with Graves' ophthalmopathy. The material sequenced was blood. V and J are TRBV20-1 and TRBJ2-7; TRBD1 agrees at 9 bases. CDR3 in DNA: TGCAGTGCTAGAGAACTCGGGACAGGGTCGTACGAGCAGTACTTC. Translation: CSARELGTGSYEQYF.